This note documents a single T cell receptor beta chain sequence. Its antigen is as yet unknown. Donors were ostensibly healthy at sampling, although undocumented immune exposures were probable. PCR primers comprised 60 Vbeta and 13 Jbeta primers. Sequencing was performed with immunoSEQ multiplex PCR; in TCRdb, only in-frame clones are kept and a portion is missing. The sample consists of fewer than 350,000 clones, about 90% of them appearing once. The V gene's germline CDR1 is SGDLS and CDR2 YYNGEE. J was trimmed by 2 bases and V by 0 bases; bases with no gene match: 8. The CDR3 is made up of 17 amino acids. This sample was taken from a study of cytomegalovirus exposure and HLA in healthy donors. Study outcomes and limitations: When a later analysis compared HLA-associated TCR beta chains with equally common others, the HLA-associated chains turned out to be more clonally expanded and to have lower generation probabilities.

The clonotype originates from a woman between 18 and 30 years old in good health and CMV-seronegative. The chain uses TRBV9 and TRBJ2-3, with 8 bases that match TRBD2. Sequenced material: PBMCs. CDR3 protein: CASSVEGSGDLTDTQYF. As DNA, the CDR3 is TGTGCCAGCAGCGTAGAGGGTAGCGGGGACCTCACAGATACGCAGTATTTT. Drawing the rest from reference TRBV9 and TRBJ2-3, the complete variable domain is DSGVTQTPKHLITATGQRVTLRCSPRSGDLSVYWYQQSLDQGLQFLIQYYNGEERAKGNILERFSAQQFPDLHSELNLSSLELGDSALYFCASSVEGSGDLTDTQYFGPGTRLTVL.